This TCR beta chain was sequenced in a study of CD8 T cells in ankylosing spondylitis. The study, taken as a whole, reports: From matched ankylosing spondylitis synovial fluid, disease-linked clones were reportedly recovered at significantly enriched levels. A motif in TCR beta, a set of roughly eight highly homologous variants, appeared characteristic of ankylosing spondylitis blood.

In this sample, this clonotype turned up a few times. What it binds is unknown. Germline values: CDR1 SQVTM, CDR2 ANQGSEA. The CDR3 has 14 amino acids. With V trimmed by 6 bases and J by 2 bases, 7 bases remained unmatched. TCRdb reprocessed the 5' RACE reads with MiXCR, giving one entry per CDR3 protein. The data contain 100,000 to 150,000 distinct CDR3 sequences, 17% of them singletons. The chain carries TRBV29-1 and TRBJ2-7; 10 bases are a match to TRBD1. Source material: blood, either unsorted or a sorted T cell fraction (not recorded which). This clonotype originated in a male donor with ankylosing spondylitis. CDR3 nucleotides: TGCAGCGTCGTAGACAGGGGGCCCACCTACGAGCAGTACTTC. Protein: CSVVDRGPTYEQYF.